This paragraph covers one T cell receptor beta chain sequence. Its antigen remains unknown. Using immunoSEQ multiplex PCR, the repertoire was profiled, and TCRdb retains in-frame clones only, with some absent. This table has approximately 31,000 clones, roughly 90% appearing once. Germline V lookup: CDR1 SGHDT, CDR2 YYEEEE. The CDR3 totals 17 residues. Germline trimming cut 4 bases from V and 2 bases from J; bases unmatched to any gene: 11. This entry is derived from a study of OX40 agonist ivuxolimab in advanced cancers. Study as a whole: Patients were infused with ivuxolimab every 2 weeks at 0.01 to 10 mg/kg.

Whole-study results and caveats: The mean number of expanded clones was higher in CD8+ T cells than in CD4+.

V gene TRBV5-6 combines with J gene TRBJ2-3, with TRBD2 matching over 9 bases. This specimen consisted of CD4+ or CD8+ T cells sorted from blood, obtained in a trial of the OX40 agonist ivuxolimab. This clonotype originated in an adult with an advanced solid tumor such as melanoma, head and neck, liver or kidney cancer. CDR3 nucleotides: TGTGCCAGCAGCCGGGACCCGGGACTAGCTATCACAGATACGCAGTATTTT. It encodes CASSRDPGLAITDTQYF.